Listed here are 29 T cell receptor beta chains from one sample, sequenced in a study of PD-L1 blockade in urothelial cancer. Clones were read by immunoSEQ multiplex PCR, and TCRdb kept only the in-frame ones, dropping some. This sample has about 63,000 clones, with roughly 76% found just once. Documented time point: pretreatment peripheral blood. The sample here was PBMCs, taken around atezolizumab (anti-PD-L1) treatment. The receptor set was obtained from a man between 65 and 85 years old with urothelial cancer.

The J gene is TRBJ2-7, the V gene TRBV6-1; D may be TRBD2 (6 bases). V was shortened by 2 bases and J by 4 bases, with 18 bases between the two germline ends. Germline V gene lookup returns CDR1 MNHNS and CDR2 SASEGT. The CDR3 sequence is 16 residues long. The CDR3, as DNA: TGTGCCAGCAGTGAAATGGCGGGACTCGGTGTTTACGAGCAGTACTTC. It is translated as CASSEMAGLGVYEQYF.

The chain combines TRBV7-2 with TRBJ2-1; TRBD2 matches 10 bases. Trimming took 5 bases from V and 2 from J; bases not matched to a gene: 6. This CDR3 spans 16 amino acids. Looked up from germline, CDR1 is SGHTA and CDR2 is FQGNSA. CDR3 protein: CASSPDLAGAYNEQFF. The CDR3 nucleotides are TGTGCCAGCAGCCCAGATCTAGCGGGAGCCTACAATGAGCAGTTCTTC.

The chain uses TRBV5-4 and TRBJ2-2; D may be TRBD1 (5 bases). Germline CDR1 and CDR2: SGHNT and YYREEE (reference sequence). Between the trimmed V and J ends, which lost 3 bases and 1 base, there was a span of 10 bases. The CDR3 runs 15 residues. CDR3 nucleotide sequence: TGTGCCAGCAGCTCAAGACAGAAGAACACCGGGGAGCTGTTTTTT. It specifies CASSSRQKNTGELFF.

The chain couples TRBV7-9 to TRBJ2-2; 15 nucleotides match TRBD2. CDR1 is SEHNR, CDR2 FQNEAQ, per germline (reference sequence). The CDR3 sequence is 16 residues long. V lost 5 bases, J lost 4 bases, and 2 bases stayed unmatched. The CDR3 loop is CASSPGLAGGTGELFF. The CDR3 DNA sequence: TGTGCCAGCAGCCCGGGACTAGCGGGAGGCACCGGGGAGCTGTTTTTT.

The chain recombines TRBV19 with TRBJ1-3, with a tentative D call TRBD1 (5 bases). The CDR3 is 14 amino acids. Germline CDR1 is LNHDA and CDR2 is SQIVND (reference sequence). V was pared by 7 bases and J by 3 bases, with 13 bases between. CDR3 sequence (DNA): TGTGCCAGTACTCTGGGGGGAAATGGAAACACCATATATTTT. Translating gives CASTLGGNGNTIYF. Full variable domain (missing parts from reference TRBV19 and TRBJ1-3): DGGITQSPKYLFRKEGQNVTLSCEQNLNHDAMYWYRQDPGQGLRLIYYSQIVNDFQKGDIAEGYSVSREKKESFPLTVTSAQKNPTAFYLCASTLGGNGNTIYFGEGSWLTVV.

The chain carries TRBV11-3 and TRBJ2-7; D gene ambiguous. The germline gives CDR1 SGHNT, CDR2 YENEEA. Trimming stripped 2 bases from V and 0 bases from J, with 14 bases between. This CDR3 has 16 amino acids. The CDR3 reads CASSLNRDSSSYEQYF. CDR3 in DNA: TGTGCCAGCAGCTTAAACCGCGACTCGAGCTCCTACGAGCAGTACTTC.

The sample holds one count of this clone. The DNA for the CDR3 is TGTGCCAGCAGCATAGGGGGGGACCTCACCGGGGAGCTGTTTTTT. Its translation is CASSIGGDLTGELFF. The chain employs TRBV6-5 and TRBJ2-2, with D possibly matching TRBD2 (7 bases). CDR1 is MNHEY, CDR2 SVGAGI, per germline. This CDR3 region has 15 residues. Trimming left V 6 bases short and J 4 bases short, with 15 bases between.

This rearrangement joins TRBV4-2 to TRBJ2-1, with TRBD2 identical over 8 bases. The V and J ends lost 0 bases and 5 bases, in that order; junction bases with no gene match: 6. The CDR3 consists of 16 residues. Germline CDR1 LGHNA, CDR2 YNFKEQ. The CDR3: CASSQEWLAGNNEQFF. CDR3 bases: TGTGCCAGCAGCCAAGAATGGCTAGCGGGTAACAATGAGCAGTTCTTC.

The V call is TRBV30, the J call TRBJ1-1, with a possible D match to TRBD1 (6 bases). The CDR3 length is 14 residues. From germline, CDR1 is GTSNPN and CDR2 SVGIG (reference sequence). Trimming left V 5 bases short and J 6 bases short, with 19 bases between. The CDR3, as DNA: TGTGCCTGGGCCCTCCCAGGGGTAGTCGCTGAAGCTTTCTTT. Its translation is CAWALPGVVAEAFF.

The chain uses TRBV7-9 and TRBJ2-3; the match to TRBD2 covers 12 bases. There are 16 residues in the CDR3. V lost 5 bases, J lost 3 bases, and 6 bases stayed unmatched. Germline V lookup: CDR1 SEHNR, CDR2 FQNEAQ (reference sequence). The CDR3 is CASSPPGLAGTDTQYF. The CDR3 DNA reads as TGTGCCAGCAGCCCACCGGGACTAGCGGGTACAGATACGCAGTATTTT.

The chain couples TRBV5-4 to TRBJ2-2; TRBD2 is a possible D gene (5 bases). This CDR3 has 14 residues. CDR1 and CDR2 (germline): SGHNT, YYREEE (reference sequence). V was clipped by 4 bases and J by 7 bases, with 14 bases between them. CDR3 residues: CASSPGGLGGELFF. As DNA, the CDR3 is TGTGCCAGCAGCCCGGGCGGGTTGGGCGGGGAGCTGTTTTTT.

The chain uses TRBV4-3 and TRBJ2-7; tentative D call: TRBD2 (5 bases). Trimming took off 0 bases at V and 7 bases at J, with 19 bases between the two ends. Germline lookup yields CDR1 LGHNA and CDR2 YSLEER. The CDR3 has 16 residues. Here the CDR3 reads CASSQDPVAGSGEQYF. The DNA for the CDR3 is TGCGCCAGCAGCCAAGATCCTGTGGCGGGCAGTGGAGAGCAGTACTTC.

The chain employs TRBV27 and TRBJ1-5; TRBD1 matches at 9 bases. Germline values: CDR1 MNHEY, CDR2 SMNVEV (reference sequence). J was trimmed by 3 bases and V by 5 bases; bases with no gene match: 5. CDR3 length: 15 amino acids. The CDR3 reads CASSAGTGNNQPQHF. CDR3 in DNA: TGTGCCAGCAGTGCCGGGACAGGGAACAATCAGCCCCAGCATTTT.

This CDR3 is CASSERTGDFYEQYF. In DNA form, the CDR3 reads TGTGCCAGCAGTGAAAGGACAGGGGATTTCTACGAGCAGTACTTC. The chain recombines TRBV11-3 with TRBJ2-7; 9 bases are a match to TRBD1. Germline CDR1 SGHNT, CDR2 YENEEA. V shed 6 bases, J shed 3 bases, and the junction held 9 bases outside the gene matches. CDR3 length equals 15 residues.

The chain is built from TRBV7-6 and TRBJ2-7; perhaps TRBD2 as D (5 bases). The CDR3 has 14 amino acids. CDR1 and CDR2 from the germline V gene are SGHVS and FNYEAQ. V dropped 5 bases and J dropped 7 bases, with 18 bases sitting between them. The CDR3 sequence: CASSAPEPGGEQYF. The CDR3 nucleotides are TGTGCCAGCAGCGCCCCAGAACCCGGAGGAGAGCAGTACTTC.

This clone was seen a single time. This chain connects TRBV9 to TRBJ1-1; TRBD1 aligns across 7 bases. Germline V gene lookup returns CDR1 SGDLS and CDR2 YYNGEE. V lost 4 bases to trimming and J lost 5 bases; unmatched junction nucleotides: 17. The CDR3 extends over 17 amino acids. CDR3 sequence: CASSTPKTGLVRTEAFF. As DNA, the CDR3 is TGTGCCAGCAGCACCCCAAAGACAGGGCTGGTTCGGACTGAAGCTTTCTTT.

The V call is TRBV2, the J call TRBJ2-1; 16 bases agree with TRBD2. This CDR3 spans 14 amino acids. The V segment lost 3 bases and the J segment 14 bases; nucleotides outside the gene matches: 4. CDR1 SNHLY and CDR2 FYNNEI come from the germline V gene. CDR3 loop: CASSEGLAGGTEFF. In DNA, the CDR3 is TGTGCCAGCAGTGAGGGACTAGCGGGGGGGACGGAGTTCTTC.

V gene TRBV4-1 combines with J gene TRBJ2-5; maybe TRBD1 (5 bases). This CDR3 is 15 amino acids long. Germline V CDR1 and CDR2: MGHRA, YSYEKL. V gave up 0 bases and J gave up 5 bases, with 13 bases separating them. DNA for the CDR3: TGCGCCAGCAGCCAAGATCAGGGATACTGGGAGACCCAGTACTTC. Its translation: CASSQDQGYWETQYF.

The chain carries TRBV25-1 and TRBJ2-7; TRBD1 is a possible D gene (5 bases). Trimming removed 3 bases at V and 2 bases at J, with 14 bases between. The length of the CDR3 is 15 residues. From germline, CDR1 is MGHDK and CDR2 SYGVNS. The CDR3, as DNA: TGTGCCAGCAGTGACACTTCAGGGCCCCCCTACGAGCAGTACTTC. Protein: CASSDTSGPPYEQYF.

The chain couples TRBV6-4 to TRBJ1-2; 10 positions agree with TRBD1. Germline V lookup: CDR1 MRHNA, CDR2 SNTAGT. The CDR3 totals 16 residues. Germline trimming cut 5 bases from V and 6 bases from J; bases unmatched to any gene: 12. The DNA of the CDR3 is TGTGCCAGCAGTCAGCTACCGGGACAGGGGTTCGATGGCTACACCTTC. It codes for CASSQLPGQGFDGYTF.

The chain links TRBV10-3 to TRBJ2-1, with TRBD2 identical over 16 bases. Trimming took 9 bases from V and 8 from J; bases not matched to a gene: 10. Germline loops: CDR1 ENHRY, CDR2 SYGVKD. The CDR3 consists of 16 residues. The CDR3 reads CAIDNSGTSGGDEQFF. The CDR3, as DNA: TGTGCCATTGATAACTCCGGGACTAGCGGGGGGGATGAGCAGTTCTTC.

The chain is built from TRBV9 and TRBJ1-3; D unresolved. The CDR3 is 14 amino acids. Deletions cut 1 base from V and 0 bases from J, with 5 bases between. Germline V gene data show CDR1 as SGDLS and CDR2 as YYNGEE. CDR3 loop: CASSVTDSGNTIYF. The CDR3 region has the DNA TGTGCCAGCAGCGTAACTGACTCTGGAAACACCATATATTTT. Combining the CDR3 with reference TRBV9 and TRBJ1-3 gives the whole variable domain DSGVTQTPKHLITATGQRVTLRCSPRSGDLSVYWYQQSLDQGLQFLIQYYNGEERAKGNILERFSAQQFPDLHSELNLSSLELGDSALYFCASSVTDSGNTIYFGEGSWLTVV.

With regard to this clone: Relative to the germline gene, one junction end is altered; a read error may explain this. The chain employs TRBV2 and TRBJ2-3; 10 bases fit TRBD2. The CDR3 spans 13 residues. The germline gives CDR1 SNHLY, CDR2 FYNNEI. This CDR3 reads CASSEISSGSMNF. CDR3 DNA sequence: TGTGCCAGCAGTGAAATTTCTAGCGGGAGTATGAATTTT.

CDR3 sequence: CASQTGGSEQYF. The CDR3 DNA sequence: TGCGCCAGCCAGACAGGGGGCTCCGAGCAGTACTTC. The V gene is TRBV10-2, the J gene TRBJ2-7; 10 nucleotides line up with TRBD1. The trim removed 8 bases at V and 6 bases at J, leaving 4 bases unmatched. Per germline, CDR1 WSHSY and CDR2 SAAADI. The CDR3 extends over 12 amino acids.

V usage is TRBV29-1 and J usage is TRBJ1-6, with D hard to call. CDR3 size: 13 residues. Looked up from germline, CDR1 is SQVTM and CDR2 is ANQGSEA. V lost 1 base and J 9 bases, leaving 10 bases between the germline ends. DNA for the CDR3: TGCAGCGTTGAAGTGGAGGGTGGTTCACCCCTCCACTTT. Its protein is CSVEVEGGSPLHF. Using reference TRBV29-1 and TRBJ1-6 for the parts outside the CDR3, the full variable domain is SAVISQKPSRDICQRGTSLTIQCQVDSQVTMMFWYRQQPGQSLTLIATANQGSEATYESGFVIDKFPISRPNLTFSTLTVSNMSPEDSSIYLCSVEVEGGSPLHFGNGTRLTVT.

This rearrangement joins TRBV19 to TRBJ2-5; 7 nucleotides align to TRBD1. The CDR3 has 15 residues. Germline lookup yields CDR1 LNHDA and CDR2 SQIVND (reference sequence). The trim removed 3 bases at V and 2 bases at J, leaving 6 bases unmatched. The CDR3 here is CASSIWTGLQETQYF. CDR3 DNA sequence: TGTGCCAGTAGTATTTGGACAGGACTTCAAGAGACCCAGTACTTC.

This rearrangement joins TRBV27 to TRBJ1-1; TRBD1 aligns across 8 bases. CDR3 length: 15 residues. Germline V gene sequence: CDR1 MNHEY, CDR2 SMNVEV (reference sequence). Trimming at V came to 4 bases and at J to 0 bases, leaving 4 bases not matched to a gene. In DNA, the CDR3 is TGTGCCAGCAGTTCCCCGGGACAGGTGAACACTGAAGCTTTCTTT. Its translation is CASSSPGQVNTEAFF.

The chain links TRBV7-2 to TRBJ2-7; a weak D match, TRBD1 (6 bases). CDR1 and CDR2 (germline): SGHTA, FQGNSA. The CDR3 runs to 14 residues. The V end lost 1 base, the J end lost 3 bases, and 10 bases lay between the germline ends. In DNA form, the CDR3 reads TGTGCCAGCAGCTTAGGACAGGTATACTACGAGCAGTACTTC. Translation gives CASSLGQVYYEQYF.

In its sample, this clone was seen a few times. The gene calls are TRBV2 and TRBJ2-1, with 9 bases aligning to TRBD2. The CDR3 is 16 residues long. Germline assignment: CDR1 SNHLY and CDR2 FYNNEI. The V gene end was trimmed by 3 bases and the J gene end by 1 base; junction bases not matched to a gene: 4. The chain's CDR3 is CASSESSGTSYNEQFF. In DNA form, the CDR3 reads TGTGCCAGCAGTGAGTCTAGCGGGACGTCCTACAATGAGCAGTTCTTC.